What follows are 8 T cell receptor beta chains derived from one specimen sequenced in a study of human T cells and chemical hapten exposure. Time point in this sample: patch test 2, 6 weeks after DPC sensitization. Treatment denoted: therapeutic diphenylcyclopropenone sensitization with weekly scalp DPC. One entry per CDR3 protein, called by TCRdb with MiXCR from the RACE reads. The table has approximately 25,000 distinct CDR3 sequences, more than 8% seen once. This sample comprised whole blood, obtained in connection with sensitization to the hapten diphenylcyclopropenone (DPC). These receptors originate from a man aged 30 to 45 with alopecia areata. Some clones in this sample may be carry-over from other donors' samples.

This clonotype was picked up a small number of times. V usage is TRBV7-2 and J usage is TRBJ1-2; D not certain. In germline, CDR1 is SGHTA, CDR2 FQGNSA. V was clipped by 6 bases and J by 3 bases, with 8 bases between them. CDR3 size: 12 residues. CDR3 sequence reads: CASSPDDYGYTF. The CDR3 DNA follows: TGTGCCAGCAGTCCCGACGACTATGGCTACACCTTC. Supplemented by reference TRBV7-2 and TRBJ1-2, the full variable domain reads GAGVSQSPSNKVTEKGKDVELRCDPISGHTALYWYRQSLGQGLEFLIYFQGNSAPDKSGLPSDRFSAERTGGSVSTLTIQRTQQEDSAVYLCASSPDDYGYTFGSGTRLTVV.

This clonotype was counted many times. The V and J genes are TRBV6-2 or TRBV6-3 and TRBJ1-2; D is possibly TRBD1 (6 bases). This CDR3 contains 13 residues. Germline lookup yields CDR1 MNHEY and CDR2 SVGEGT. The ends were cut back, 6 bases at V and 6 bases at J, with 14 bases in the middle. CDR3 nucleotides: TGTGCCAGCAGCCTACAGGGATACGATGGCTACACCTTC. This translates into CASSLQGYDGYTF.

This clonotype was seen only a few times. The CDR3 region is CSVRRDTSYEQYF. Written as DNA, the CDR3 is TGCAGCGTCCGTCGGGACACCTCCTACGAGCAGTACTTC. J is TRBJ2-7 and V is TRBV29-1, with TRBD1 as a possible D gene (6 bases). V lost 6 bases to trimming and J lost 0 bases, with 12 bases between them. Germline CDR1 SQVTM, CDR2 ANQGSEA. The CDR3 runs to 13 residues.

The sample holds many counts of this clonotype. The rearrangement uses TRBV12-3 or TRBV12-4 and TRBJ1-4; D possibly corresponds to TRBD1 (5 bases). This CDR3 is built from 14 residues. V lost 3 bases and J lost 8, with 13 bases in between. CDR3 DNA: TGTGCCAGCAGTTTGGGGACGAGATTGGAAAAACTGTTTTTT. It is translated as CASSLGTRLEKLFF.

This clonotype was counted only a few times. This chain uses TRBV29-1 with TRBJ2-1; D perhaps matches TRBD2 (7 bases). The germline V and J ends were trimmed by 6 bases and 7 bases, with 19 bases remaining between them. Per the germline V gene, CDR1 is SQVTM and CDR2 is ANQGSEA. The CDR3 spans 14 residues. The CDR3, as DNA: TGCAGCGTAGGGAGGCGGGGGCCGGAGAATGAGCAGTTCTTC. Protein product: CSVGRRGPENEQFF.

This clonotype was seen a handful of times. The CDR3: CASSLGSHRAHNSPLHF. CDR3 nucleotide sequence: TGTGCCAGCAGCTTGGGCTCACACAGGGCCCATAATTCACCCCTCCACTTT. The chain links TRBV11-3 to TRBJ1-6; D is perhaps TRBD1 (6 bases). In germline, CDR1 is SGHNT, CDR2 YENEEA. The V gene lost 3 bases and the J gene lost 5 bases, with 17 bases spanning the gap. This CDR3 has 17 amino acids.

This clonotype is medium-sized. The chain couples TRBV6-5 to TRBJ2-1, with TRBD2 matching over 9 bases. V lost 2 bases, J lost 8 bases, and 19 bases stayed unmatched. The CDR3 spans 19 residues. The germline CDR1 and CDR2 sequences are MNHEY and SVGAGI. The CDR3 here is CASSYARVAGAGRHDEQFF. In DNA, the CDR3 is TGTGCCAGCAGTTACGCCAGGGTAGCGGGAGCCGGGCGGCACGATGAGCAGTTCTTC.

This clonotype was found many times. The chain has TRBV19 and TRBJ2-5, with D hard to call. CDR1 LNHDA and CDR2 SQIVND come from the germline V gene (reference sequence). This CDR3 spans 11 amino acids. V lost 3 bases to trimming and J lost 4 bases, with 3 bases between them. CDR3 sequence (DNA): TGTGCCAGTAGTATGGGAGAGACCCAGTACTTC. It yields the protein CASSMGETQYF.